The rows below give T cell receptor beta chains drawn from one sample of a study of T cells in Graves' hyperthyroidism and ophthalmopathy. MiXCR, applied by TCRdb to the multiplex PCR reads, yields one record per CDR3 protein. The repertoire includes about 560,000 distinct CDR3 sequences, 15% to 19% of them detected once, and roughly 7.3% sits in the top ten. Material for sequencing was blood. The source is a woman aged 25 to 45 with Graves' hyperthyroidism. Each CDR3 is given with its conserved first and last residue. Each record gives: V gene, D gene, J gene, clone size, CDR3 protein, CDR3 DNA. D genes are given only for firm matches. Size is stated for part of the rows, as once, few or many counts, or as a class when the clone is expanded.

TRBV27	.	TRBJ2-1	few	CASRYQGADLYNEQFF	TGTGCCAGCAGATACCAGGGAGCCGACCTCTACAATGAGCAGTTCTTC
TRBV5-1	TRBD2	TRBJ2-1	many	CASSLEAGVYNEQFF	TGCGCCAGCAGCTTGGAAGCGGGAGTGTACAATGAGCAGTTCTTC
TRBV6-1	.	TRBJ2-1	.	CASRGGGDNEQFF	TGTGCCAGCAGAGGAGGGGGGGACAATGAGCAGTTCTTC
TRBV6-5	.	TRBJ2-7	few	CASSYRGNGNEQYF	TGTGCCAGCAGTTACCGTGGAAACGGGAACGAGCAGTACTTC
TRBV6-5	.	TRBJ2-4	.	CASSYSSVRSLAKTIQYF	TGTGCCAGCAGTTACTCGTCGGTTCGGTCTTTAGCCAAAACCATTCAGTACTTC
TRBV25-1	.	TRBJ2-1	.	CASSSSPQGEPLYNEQFF	TGTGCCAGCAGTAGCTCACCGCAAGGTGAGCCCCTCTACAATGAGCAGTTCTTC
TRBV18	.	TRBJ2-7	few	CASSLRGTQGEQYF	TGTGCCAGCTCACTAAGGGGCACCCAAGGCGAGCAGTACTTC
TRBV13	TRBD1	TRBJ2-2	few	CASRDRVGELFF	TGTGCCAGCAGAGACAGGGTCGGGGAGCTGTTTTTT
TRBV30	.	TRBJ2-7	many	CAWTDGRGPYEQYF	TGTGCCTGGACCGACGGGCGGGGTCCCTACGAGCAGTACTTC
TRBV5-1	.	TRBJ1-3	few	CASSLMSLTGNTIYF	TGCGCCAGCAGCTTAATGAGCCTTACTGGAAACACCATATATTTT
TRBV12-3/TRBV12-4	TRBD1	TRBJ1-2	many	CASSSSHRGDGYTF	TGTGCCAGCAGTTCCTCCCACAGGGGGGATGGCTACACCTTC
TRBV30	TRBD1	TRBJ2-7	many	CAWSPRDRSSYEQYF	TGTGCCTGGAGTCCTCGGGACAGAAGCTCCTACGAGCAGTACTTC
TRBV6-2/TRBV6-3	TRBD2	TRBJ2-7	.	CASSTSGRALYEQYF	TGTGCCAGCAGCACTAGCGGGAGGGCTCTCTACGAGCAGTACTTC
TRBV6-5	.	TRBJ2-3	many	CASSYNGQRGTDTQYF	TGTGCCAGCAGTTACAACGGGCAGCGAGGCACAGATACGCAGTATTTT
TRBV7-9	.	TRBJ1-2	.	CASSLSVVGYTF	TGTGCCAGCAGCTTGTCGGTGGTAGGCTACACCTTC
TRBV6-2/TRBV6-3	.	TRBJ2-1	once	CASSSIFNEQFF	TGTGCCAGCAGTTCAATATTTAATGAGCAGTTCTTC
TRBV28	TRBD2	TRBJ2-2	.	CASSPSVAGGVGELFF	TGTGCCAGCAGTCCGTCGGTAGCGGGAGGAGTCGGGGAGCTGTTTTTT
TRBV19	.	TRBJ2-2	.	CASADKPNTGELFF	TGTGCCAGTGCGGACAAACCGAACACCGGGGAGCTGTTTTTT
TRBV6-1	.	TRBJ2-2	few	CASCPPTTVGKTGELFF	TGTGCCAGCTGCCCCCCCACCACAGTGGGAAAAACCGGGGAGCTGTTTTTT
TRBV20-1	TRBD2	TRBJ2-2	few	CSASTGGNTGELFF	TGCAGTGCTAGTACGGGGGGTAATACCGGGGAGCTGTTTTTT
TRBV20-1	.	TRBJ2-7	many	CSARDRREDPYEQYF	TGCAGTGCTAGAGATCGGAGGGAGGACCCCTACGAGCAGTACTTC
TRBV7-3	.	TRBJ1-1	.	CASSFGYNTEAFF	TGTGCCAGCAGCTTCGGCTATAACACTGAAGCTTTCTTT
TRBV6-1	.	TRBJ2-3	many	CASGLAGVRTDTQYF	TGTGCCAGCGGATTGGCAGGGGTTCGGACAGATACGCAGTATTTT
TRBV14	TRBD1	TRBJ2-1	.	CASSQGPGTGFIISYNEQFF	TGTGCCAGCAGCCAAGGACCCGGGACAGGCTTCATAATCTCCTACAATGAGCAGTTCTTC
TRBV18	TRBD1	TRBJ2-1	.	CASSPIGTGSTNEQFF	TGTGCCAGCTCACCGATAGGGACAGGGAGCACCAATGAGCAGTTCTTC
TRBV7-3	.	TRBJ1-6	.	CASSFQGSSYNSPLHF	TGTGCCAGCAGCTTTCAGGGAAGCTCCTATAATTCACCCCTCCACTTT
TRBV3-1	.	TRBJ2-2	many	CASSQFSGTNTGELFF	TGTGCCAGCAGCCAATTTTCGGGGACGAACACCGGGGAGCTGTTTTTT
TRBV7-6	TRBD2	TRBJ2-7	many	CASSSGTSGGSYEQYF	TGTGCCAGCAGCTCAGGGACTAGCGGAGGTTCCTACGAGCAGTACTTC
TRBV18	TRBD1	TRBJ2-3	many	CASSFGQGVLDTQYF	TGTGCCAGCTCATTCGGACAGGGCGTTTTAGATACGCAGTATTTT
TRBV28	.	TRBJ2-4	many	CASSFRHGGLLAKNIQYF	TGTGCCAGCAGTTTTCGGCATGGGGGACTCCTAGCCAAAAACATTCAGTACTTC
TRBV19	TRBD2	TRBJ2-5	.	CASSISGGSGETQYF	TGTGCCAGTAGTATTTCTGGCGGGAGCGGAGAGACCCAGTACTTC
TRBV5-1	TRBD2	TRBJ2-7	few	CASSFLSGRAGEQYF	TGCGCCAGCAGCTTCCTTAGCGGGAGGGCCGGCGAGCAGTACTTC
TRBV30	TRBD2	TRBJ2-3	few	CAWGTGVGLAGTDTQYF	TGTGCCTGGGGGACAGGAGTGGGACTAGCGGGAACAGATACGCAGTATTTT
TRBV11-3	TRBD2	TRBJ2-7	once	CASSRLAGGAERQYF	TGTGCCAGCAGTCGACTAGCGGGAGGAGCGGAGCGGCAGTACTTC
TRBV29-1	.	TRBJ2-1	many	CSGGPRGYNEQFF	TGCAGCGGGGGACCGAGGGGCTACAATGAGCAGTTCTTC
TRBV5-1	.	TRBJ2-1	few	CASSLVGGFLSSYNEQFF	TGCGCCAGCAGCTTGGTGGGGGGATTTCTGAGCTCCTACAATGAGCAGTTCTTC
TRBV6-2/TRBV6-3	TRBD2	TRBJ2-5	many	CASSQTPLGLAKETQYF	TGTGCCAGCAGTCAGACCCCGCTGGGACTAGCGAAAGAGACCCAGTACTTC